This T cell receptor beta chain was documented in a study of T cells in narcolepsy. The study, taken as a whole, reports: Autoreactive clone sequences were missing from some blood memory CD4+ repertoires.

Germline CDR1 and CDR2: SGHRS and YFSETQ. The V gene lost 0 bases and the J gene lost 1 base, with 10 bases spanning the gap. The CDR3 has 15 residues. A note on this clone: Its target is unknown.

The data were produced by immunoSEQ multiplex PCR, yet TCRdb's version contains in-frame clones alone and is incomplete. The sample contains 30,000 to 40,000 clones, around 83% of which appear only once. The rearrangement uses TRBV5-1 and TRBJ2-5, with a tentative D call TRBD1 (5 bases). This TCR came from a human donor with narcolepsy. The specimen was CD45RA- memory CD4+ T cells from PBMCs. The CDR3 loop reads CASSLAPGIQETQYF. The DNA of the CDR3 is TGCGCCAGCAGCTTGGCCCCAGGGATCCAAGAGACCCAGTACTTC.